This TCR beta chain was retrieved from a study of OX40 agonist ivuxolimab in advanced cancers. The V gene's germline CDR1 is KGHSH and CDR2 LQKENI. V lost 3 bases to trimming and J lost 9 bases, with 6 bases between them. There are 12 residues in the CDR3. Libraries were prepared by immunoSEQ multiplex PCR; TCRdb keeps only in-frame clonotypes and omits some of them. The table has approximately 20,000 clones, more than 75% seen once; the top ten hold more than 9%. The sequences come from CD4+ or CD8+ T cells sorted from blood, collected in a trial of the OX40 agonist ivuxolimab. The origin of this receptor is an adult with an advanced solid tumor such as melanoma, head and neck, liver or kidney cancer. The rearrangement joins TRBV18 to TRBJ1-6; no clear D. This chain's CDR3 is CASSPGSSPLHF. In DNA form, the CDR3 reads TGTGCCAGCTCACCCGGGAGTTCACCCCTCCACTTT.